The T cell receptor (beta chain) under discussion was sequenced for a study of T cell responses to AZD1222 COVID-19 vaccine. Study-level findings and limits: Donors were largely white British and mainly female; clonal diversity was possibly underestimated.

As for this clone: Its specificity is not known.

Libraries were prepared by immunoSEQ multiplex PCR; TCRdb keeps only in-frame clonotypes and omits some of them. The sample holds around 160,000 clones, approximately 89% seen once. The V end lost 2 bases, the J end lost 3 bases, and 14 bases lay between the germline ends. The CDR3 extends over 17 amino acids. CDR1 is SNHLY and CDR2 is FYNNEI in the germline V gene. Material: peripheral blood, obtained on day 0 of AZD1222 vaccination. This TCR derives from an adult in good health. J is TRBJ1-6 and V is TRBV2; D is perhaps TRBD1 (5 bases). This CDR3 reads CASSESGRVNYNSPLHF. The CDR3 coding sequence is TGTGCCAGCAGTGAAAGCGGCAGGGTAAACTATAATTCACCCCTCCACTTT.